This TCR beta chain originates from a study of T cells after somatic rescue of genetic block. Trimming shortened V by 5 bases and J by 3 bases, and 11 bases separated the two germline ends. Germline V gene lookup returns CDR1 LNHDA and CDR2 SQIVND (reference sequence). The CDR3 extends over 14 amino acids. Here immunoSEQ multiplex PCR was the method, and the copy in TCRdb shows in-frame clones only, minus some. The data show 50,000 to 60,000 clones, 90% to 96% seen once. This TCR was sampled from a child younger than two. The source material was peripheral blood mononuclear cells (PBMCs). The chain is built from TRBV19 and TRBJ1-5; D might be TRBD1 (5 bases). The CDR3 DNA follows: TGTGCCAGTAGTTTGGGACGGCTCAATCAGCCCCAGCATTTT. As protein: CASSLGRLNQPQHF.